This TCR beta chain came from a study of Ad26.COV2.S vaccination and SARS-CoV-2 variants. Study-level results: Substantial response breadth was reportedly seen for spike-specific CD8+ and CD4+ T cells after vaccination. Total T cell responses may have been underestimated by the TCR breadth and depth analyses.

The CDR3 extends over 15 amino acids. V shed 6 bases and J shed 3 bases, with 18 bases lying between them. From germline, CDR1 is MDHEN and CDR2 SYDVKM. Notes on this clone: What it binds is not known. This CDR3 is also generated by other DNA sequences in the sample.

Assay: immunoSEQ multiplex PCR; the TCRdb copy retains only in-frame clones and omits some. This sample has over 85,000 clones; 82% occur once, and the top ten carry approximately 16%. This receptor was obtained from a human donor who had recovered from COVID-19. This sample comprised peripheral blood, obtained after recovery from COVID-19. The V call is TRBV28, the J call TRBJ2-7; possibly TRBD2 for D (6 bases). The chain's CDR3 is CASSPGGTVSYEQYF. The CDR3 DNA reads as TGTGCCAGCAGCCCTGGCGGGACCGTCAGCTACGAGCAGTACTTC.